In its sample, the clone carrying this T cell receptor beta chain was seen many times. Assembly of TCR beta libraries relied on iRepertoire HTBI primers together with Arm-PCR of CDR3 regions. Each CDR3 protein gets one entry after TCRdb re-called the multiplex PCR reads with MiXCR. The sample holds under 500,000 distinct CDR3 sequences, around 21% seen once. Trimming removed 6 bases from V and 10 bases from J, with 13 bases in between. In germline, CDR1 is SNHLY, CDR2 FYNNEI. This CDR3 contains 13 residues. The data derive from a study of regulatory T cells in long-lasting Graves disease. The sample's time point: persistent/refractory GD, antithyroid drugs over 5 years with positive TRAb. Isolated PBMC RNA provided the starting material for the TCR library.

The sequence was obtained from a female donor with Graves disease. The chain uses TRBV2 and TRBJ1-6; weak D call: TRBD1 (6 bases). The starting material was peripheral blood mononuclear cells (PBMCs), obtained when the disease was refractory, from a patient treated with antithyroid drugs. The CDR3 bases are TGTGCCAGCAGGGGCGCCGGGGGCTCACCCCTCCACTTT. It yields the protein CASRGAGGSPLHF.